The 14 T cell receptor beta chains below all came from one sample that was sequenced in a study of cytomegalovirus exposure and HLA in healthy donors. The PCR used 60 Vbeta and 13 Jbeta primers. Using immunoSEQ multiplex PCR, the repertoire was profiled, and TCRdb retains in-frame clones only, with some absent. Here the sample spans about 130,000 clones, around 74% being singletons. Sequenced input: PBMCs. Receptors were obtained from a man between 40 and 49 years old in good health and CMV-seropositive.

J is TRBJ2-7 and V is TRBV27; maybe TRBD2 (5 bases). V gave up 5 bases and J gave up 3 bases, with 17 bases separating them. CDR1 and CDR2 from the germline V gene are MNHEY and SMNVEV (reference sequence). The CDR3 contains 15 residues. The CDR3 reads CASSEYGGPRYEQYF. The CDR3 region has the DNA TGTGCCAGCAGTGAGTATGGCGGGCCACGCTACGAGCAGTACTTC.

The V gene is TRBV6-1, the J gene TRBJ2-1, with 7 bases aligning to TRBD1. V lost 6 bases and J lost 3; bases outside the gene matches: 5. The germline V gene encodes CDR1 MNHNS and CDR2 SASEGT. This CDR3 is built from 14 residues. The CDR3 DNA is TGTGCCAGCAGCTACGGACAGGACTACAATGAGCAGTTCTTC. As protein: CASSYGQDYNEQFF.

The rearrangement links TRBV10-3 to TRBJ1-6; D remains unclear. CDR1 ENHRY and CDR2 SYGVKD come from the germline V gene. The V gene lost 5 bases and the J gene lost 3 bases, with 14 bases spanning the gap. CDR3 length equals 16 residues. The CDR3 DNA follows: TGTGCCATCAGTTCCCGACGGGAGCTCTATAATTCACCCCTCCACTTT. It translates to CAISSRRELYNSPLHF.

The chain carries TRBV7-9 and TRBJ1-2, with D possibly matching TRBD1 (6 bases). Germline V gene lookup returns CDR1 SEHNR and CDR2 FQNEAQ (reference sequence). V was pared by 5 bases and J by 2 bases, with 9 bases between. There are 13 residues in the CDR3. DNA for the CDR3: TGTGCCAGCAGCCCTACAGGGAACTATGGCTACACCTTC. Protein product: CASSPTGNYGYTF.

V usage is TRBV28 and J usage is TRBJ1-5; no clear D gene. With 1 base removed from V and 3 bases from J, the gap between germline ends came to 10 bases. Germline V gene sequence: CDR1 MDHEN, CDR2 SYDVKM. The CDR3 runs 15 residues. The CDR3 DNA sequence: TGTGCCAGCAGTTTATATGTCAGTACCAATCAGCCCCAGCATTTT. Its protein product is CASSLYVSTNQPQHF.

Here the CDR3 reads CSATWSLDTEAFF. As DNA, the CDR3 is TGCAGCGCCACCTGGAGTCTTGACACTGAAGCTTTCTTT. V is TRBV29-1 and J is TRBJ1-1; no clear D gene. The CDR3 has 13 residues. Germline V gene lookup returns CDR1 SQVTM and CDR2 ANQGSEA. The V end was cut by 7 bases, the J end by 3 bases, with 15 bases between.

This chain connects TRBV19 to TRBJ2-4, with D perhaps TRBD1 (6 bases). V was cut by 7 bases and J by 0 bases, with 19 bases left in between. The germline V gene encodes CDR1 LNHDA and CDR2 SQIVND (reference sequence). The CDR3 is 17 residues long. The CDR3 is CASNPTTGNIAKNIQYF. The CDR3 region has the DNA TGTGCCAGTAACCCAACGACAGGTAACATAGCCAAAAACATTCAGTACTTC. Supplemented by reference TRBV19 and TRBJ2-4, the full variable domain reads DGGITQSPKYLFRKEGQNVTLSCEQNLNHDAMYWYRQDPGQGLRLIYYSQIVNDFQKGDIAEGYSVSREKKESFPLTVTSAQKNPTAFYLCASNPTTGNIAKNIQYFGAGTRLSVL.

The chain recombines TRBV29-1 with TRBJ1-2; D is possibly TRBD1 (5 bases). Deletions cut 5 bases from V and 3 bases from J, with 16 bases between. Per germline, CDR1 SQVTM and CDR2 ANQGSEA. CDR3 size: 14 residues. CDR3 sequence reads: CSVRGPEADYGYTF. The CDR3 coding sequence is TGCAGCGTTAGGGGCCCCGAAGCAGACTATGGCTACACCTTC.

In DNA form, the CDR3 reads TGTGCCAGCAGCTTAGATCAGGGGGGCCAAGAGACCCAGTACTTC. Its translation is CASSLDQGGQETQYF. The chain joins TRBV7-2 to TRBJ2-5, with D tentatively TRBD1 (7 bases). Deletions cut 1 base from V and 1 base from J, with 10 bases between. In germline, CDR1 is SGHTA, CDR2 FQGNSA. The CDR3 totals 15 residues.

This clone was counted between two and nine times. A much larger clone is a single base away; this may be a read error. The chain couples TRBV7-9 to TRBJ2-5; 7 nucleotides agree with TRBD1. Judging by the DNA end, TRBJ2-7 fits better; the J call may be wrong. This CDR3 is built from 16 residues. Germline lookup yields CDR1 SEHNR and CDR2 FQNEAQ (reference sequence). The CDR3 here is CSSSLEMGDRPYEQYF. In DNA, the CDR3 is TGTTCCAGCAGCTTAGAGATGGGGGACAGACCCTACGAGCAGTACTTC.

The chain couples TRBV7-2 to TRBJ1-5, with a weak D call TRBD1 (6 bases). The V gene's germline CDR1 is SGHTA and CDR2 FQGNSA. V lost 5 bases and J 5 bases, leaving 10 bases between the germline ends. This CDR3 spans 13 amino acids. CDR3 coding DNA: TGTGCCAGCAGCCAGAACAGGGATCAGCCCCAGCATTTT. This gives the protein CASSQNRDQPQHF. The variable domain in full, with the rest retrieved from reference TRBV7-2 and TRBJ1-5, is GAGVSQSPSNKVTEKGKDVELRCDPISGHTALYWYRQSLGQGLEFLIYFQGNSAPDKSGLPSDRFSAERTGGSVSTLTIQRTQQEDSAVYLCASSQNRDQPQHFGDGTRLSIL.

The genes are TRBV6-5 and TRBJ1-2, with D tentatively TRBD1 (6 bases). The CDR3 covers 13 residues. With 6 bases removed from V and 0 bases from J, the gap between germline ends came to 8 bases. CDR1 is MNHEY, CDR2 SVGAGI, per germline. The CDR3 protein is CASRRDTNYGYTF. The CDR3 DNA reads TGTGCCAGCAGAAGGGACACTAACTATGGCTACACCTTC.

V usage is TRBV5-1 and J usage is TRBJ2-5; D is perhaps TRBD1 (6 bases). The J call is in doubt because the DNA end fits TRBJ2-7 better. There are 13 residues in the CDR3. CDR1 is SGHRS, CDR2 YFSETQ, per germline. CDR3 sequence reads: CASSLGDNYEQYF. The DNA of the CDR3 is TGCGCCAGCAGCTTGGGGGACAACTACGAGCAGTACTTC.

The chain carries TRBV30 and TRBJ2-1; 8 bases map to TRBD1. This CDR3 has 14 amino acids. Germline assignment: CDR1 GTSNPN and CDR2 SVGIG (reference sequence). Trimming took 5 bases from V and 5 from J; bases not matched to a gene: 8. In DNA, the CDR3 is TGTGCCTGGGGTCCGGGACAGGTGAACAATGAGCAGTTCTTC. This gives the protein CAWGPGQVNNEQFF. The whole variable domain, remainder taken from reference TRBV30 and TRBJ2-1, is SQTIHQWPATLVQPVGSPLSLECTVEGTSNPNLYWYRQAAGRGLQLLFYSVGIGQISSEVPQNLSASRPQDRQFILSSKKLLLSDSGFYLCAWGPGQVNNEQFFGPGTRLTVL.